This T cell receptor (beta chain) is from a study of blood T cell repertoires in COVID-19. The table came from immunoSEQ multiplex PCR; TCRdb's copy has only in-frame clones and leaves some out. The sample consists of about 250,000 clones, over 80% of them appearing once. This sequence was found in a middle-aged woman who had been exposed to COVID-19. The specimen sequenced was PBMCs or T cells enriched from blood (not recorded which).

The CDR3 region has the DNA TGTGCCAGCAGATTAGCGGGGGCCCGCACAGATACGCAGTATTTT. This sequence encodes CASRLAGARTDTQYF. The chain joins TRBV28 to TRBJ2-3; 9 positions agree with TRBD2. After removal of 6 bases from V and 1 base from J, the junction contained 5 bases not matched to a gene. This CDR3 has 15 residues. Germline CDR1 is MDHEN and CDR2 is SYDVKM.